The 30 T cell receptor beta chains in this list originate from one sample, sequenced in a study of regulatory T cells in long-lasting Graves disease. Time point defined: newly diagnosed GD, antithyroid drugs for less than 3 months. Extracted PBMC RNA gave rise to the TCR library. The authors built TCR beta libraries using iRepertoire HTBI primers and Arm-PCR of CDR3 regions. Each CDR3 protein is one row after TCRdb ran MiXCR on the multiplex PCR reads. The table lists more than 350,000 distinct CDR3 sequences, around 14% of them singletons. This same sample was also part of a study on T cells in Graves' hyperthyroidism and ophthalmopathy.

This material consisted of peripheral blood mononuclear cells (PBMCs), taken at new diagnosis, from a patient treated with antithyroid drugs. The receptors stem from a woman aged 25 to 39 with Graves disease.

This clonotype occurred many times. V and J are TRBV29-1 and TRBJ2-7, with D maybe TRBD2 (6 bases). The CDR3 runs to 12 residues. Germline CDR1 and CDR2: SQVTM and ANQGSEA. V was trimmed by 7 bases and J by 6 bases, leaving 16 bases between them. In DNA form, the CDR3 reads TGCAGCGCTCGAATGGGGACTGCCGAGCAGTACTTC. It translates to CSARMGTAEQYF.

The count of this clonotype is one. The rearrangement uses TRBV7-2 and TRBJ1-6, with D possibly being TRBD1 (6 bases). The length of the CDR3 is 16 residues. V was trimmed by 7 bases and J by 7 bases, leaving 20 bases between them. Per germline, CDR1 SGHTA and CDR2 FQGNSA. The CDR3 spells CASTKGGTRENSPLHF. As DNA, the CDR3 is TGTGCCAGCACTAAGGGGGGAACACGGGAGAATTCACCCCTCCACTTT.

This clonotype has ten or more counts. CDR3 nucleotide sequence: TGCGCCAGCAGCCAAGAATTCGGCACTGAAGCTTTCTTT. It codes for CASSQEFGTEAFF. The V and J genes are TRBV4-1 and TRBJ1-1; no clear D. Trimming removed 0 bases at V and 4 bases at J, with 6 bases between. The CDR3 consists of 13 residues. Looked up from germline, CDR1 is MGHRA and CDR2 is YSYEKL.

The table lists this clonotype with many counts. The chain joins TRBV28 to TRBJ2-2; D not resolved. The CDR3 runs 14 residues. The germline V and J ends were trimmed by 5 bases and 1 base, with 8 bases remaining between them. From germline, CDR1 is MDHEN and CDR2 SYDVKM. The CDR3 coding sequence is TGTGCCAGCAGTGTAGGCCTGAACACCGGGGAGCTGTTTTTT. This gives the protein CASSVGLNTGELFF.

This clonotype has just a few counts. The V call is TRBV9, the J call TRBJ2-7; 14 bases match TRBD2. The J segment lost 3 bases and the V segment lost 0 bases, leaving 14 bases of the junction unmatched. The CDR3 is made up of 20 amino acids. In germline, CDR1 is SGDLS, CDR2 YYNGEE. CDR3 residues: CASSVGLGAGLAGGVYEQYF. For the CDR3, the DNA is TGTGCCAGCAGCGTAGGTCTGGGGGCCGGACTAGCGGGAGGCGTCTACGAGCAGTACTTC.

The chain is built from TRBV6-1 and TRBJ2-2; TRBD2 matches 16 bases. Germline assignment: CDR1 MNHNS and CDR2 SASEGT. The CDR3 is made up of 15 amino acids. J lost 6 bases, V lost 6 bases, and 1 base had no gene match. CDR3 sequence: CASSGTSGRAGELFF. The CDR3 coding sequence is TGTGCCAGCAGCGGGACTAGCGGGAGGGCCGGGGAGCTGTTTTTT.

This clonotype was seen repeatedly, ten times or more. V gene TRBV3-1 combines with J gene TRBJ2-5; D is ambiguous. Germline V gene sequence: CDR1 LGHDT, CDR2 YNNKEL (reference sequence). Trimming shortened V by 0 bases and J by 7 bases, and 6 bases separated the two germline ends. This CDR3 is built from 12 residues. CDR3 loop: CASSQDSVTQYF. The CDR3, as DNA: TGTGCCAGCAGCCAAGATAGTGTGACCCAGTACTTC.

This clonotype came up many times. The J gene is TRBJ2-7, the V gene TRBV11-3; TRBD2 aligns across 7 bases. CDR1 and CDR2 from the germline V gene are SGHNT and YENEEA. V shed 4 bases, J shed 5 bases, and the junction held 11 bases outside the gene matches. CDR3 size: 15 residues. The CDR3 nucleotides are TGTGCCAGCAGCTCAAGAGGACTAGGTGAGGACGAGCAGTACTTC. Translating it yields CASSSRGLGEDEQYF.

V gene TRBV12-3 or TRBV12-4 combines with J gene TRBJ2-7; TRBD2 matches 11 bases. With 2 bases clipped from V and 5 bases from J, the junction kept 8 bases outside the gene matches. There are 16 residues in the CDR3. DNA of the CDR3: TGTGCCAGCAGTTTAACCCGGGAGACTAGCGGGAACGAGCAGTACTTC. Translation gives CASSLTRETSGNEQYF.

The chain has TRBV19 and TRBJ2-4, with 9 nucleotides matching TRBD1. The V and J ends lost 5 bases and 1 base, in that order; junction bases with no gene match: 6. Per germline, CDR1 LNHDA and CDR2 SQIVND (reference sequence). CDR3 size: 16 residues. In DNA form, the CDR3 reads TGTGCCAGTAGTGACTCAGGACAGGGGGCCAAAAACATTCAGTACTTC. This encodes CASSDSGQGAKNIQYF.

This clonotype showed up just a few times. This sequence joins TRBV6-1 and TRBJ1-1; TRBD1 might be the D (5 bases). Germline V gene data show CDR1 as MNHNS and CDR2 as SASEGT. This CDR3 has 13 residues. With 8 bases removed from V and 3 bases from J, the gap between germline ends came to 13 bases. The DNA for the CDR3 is TGTGCCAGCGTACGGGGGTACGACACTGAAGCTTTCTTT. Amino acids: CASVRGYDTEAFF.

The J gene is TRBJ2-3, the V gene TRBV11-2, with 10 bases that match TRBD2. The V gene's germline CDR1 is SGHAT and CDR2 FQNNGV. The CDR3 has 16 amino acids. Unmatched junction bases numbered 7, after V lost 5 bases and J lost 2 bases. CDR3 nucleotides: TGTGCCAGCAGCCCTATAGCGGGAGGAGTCACAGATACGCAGTATTTT. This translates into CASSPIAGGVTDTQYF.

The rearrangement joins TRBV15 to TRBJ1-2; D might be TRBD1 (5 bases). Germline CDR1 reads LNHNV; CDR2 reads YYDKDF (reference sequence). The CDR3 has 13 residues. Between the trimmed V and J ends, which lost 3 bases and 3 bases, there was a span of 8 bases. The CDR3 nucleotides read TGTGCCACCAGCAGGGGACCGGACTATGGCTACACCTTC. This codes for CATSRGPDYGYTF. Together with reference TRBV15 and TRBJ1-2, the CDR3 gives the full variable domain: DAMVIQNPRYQVTQFGKPVTLSCSQTLNHNVMYWYQQKSSQAPKLLFHYYDKDFNNEADTPDNFQSRRPNTSFCFLDIRSPGLGDTAMYLCATSRGPDYGYTFGSGTRLTVV.

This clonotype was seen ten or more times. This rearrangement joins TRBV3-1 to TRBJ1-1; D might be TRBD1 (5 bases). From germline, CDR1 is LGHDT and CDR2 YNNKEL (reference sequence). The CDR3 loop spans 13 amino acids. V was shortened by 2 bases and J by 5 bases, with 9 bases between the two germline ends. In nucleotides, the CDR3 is TGTGCCAGCAGCCAACCCAGGGCGACTGAAGCTTTCTTT. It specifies CASSQPRATEAFF.

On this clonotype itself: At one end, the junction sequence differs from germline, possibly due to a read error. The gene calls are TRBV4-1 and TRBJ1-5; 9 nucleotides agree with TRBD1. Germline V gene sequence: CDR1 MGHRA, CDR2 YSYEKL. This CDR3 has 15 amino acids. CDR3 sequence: CASSQRTGEGQPRHF. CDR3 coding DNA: TGCGCCAGCAGCCAGAGGACAGGGGAGGGTCAGCCCCGGCATTTT.

The CDR3 coding sequence is TGTGCCAGCAGTGAATCCCCCGGCGGGAGGGCCTACAATGAGCAGTTCTTC. This encodes CASSESPGGRAYNEQFF. The rearrangement uses TRBV25-1 and TRBJ2-1; 9 bases are a match to TRBD2. The V segment lost 1 base and the J segment 2 bases; nucleotides outside the gene matches: 6. This CDR3 region has 17 residues. Germline V CDR1 and CDR2: MGHDK, SYGVNS.

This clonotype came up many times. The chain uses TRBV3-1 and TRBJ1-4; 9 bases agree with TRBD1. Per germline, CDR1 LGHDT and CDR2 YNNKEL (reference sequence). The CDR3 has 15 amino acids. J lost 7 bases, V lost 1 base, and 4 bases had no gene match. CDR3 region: CASSQATGGSEKLFF. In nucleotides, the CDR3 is TGTGCCAGCAGCCAAGCGACAGGGGGATCTGAAAAACTGTTTTTT.

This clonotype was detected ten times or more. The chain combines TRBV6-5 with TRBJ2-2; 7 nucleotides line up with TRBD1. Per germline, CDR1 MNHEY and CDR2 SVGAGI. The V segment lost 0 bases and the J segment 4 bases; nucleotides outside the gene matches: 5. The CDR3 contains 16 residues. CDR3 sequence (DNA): TGTGCCAGCAGTTACTCAGGGGGCAGCTTCACCGGGGAGCTGTTTTTT. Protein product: CASSYSGGSFTGELFF.

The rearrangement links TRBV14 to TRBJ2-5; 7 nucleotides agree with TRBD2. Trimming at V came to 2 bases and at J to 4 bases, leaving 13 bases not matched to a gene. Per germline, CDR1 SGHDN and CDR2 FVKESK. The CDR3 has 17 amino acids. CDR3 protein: CASSQRRGRDYRETQYF. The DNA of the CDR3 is TGTGCCAGCAGCCAACGAAGAGGACGGGACTACCGAGAGACCCAGTACTTC.

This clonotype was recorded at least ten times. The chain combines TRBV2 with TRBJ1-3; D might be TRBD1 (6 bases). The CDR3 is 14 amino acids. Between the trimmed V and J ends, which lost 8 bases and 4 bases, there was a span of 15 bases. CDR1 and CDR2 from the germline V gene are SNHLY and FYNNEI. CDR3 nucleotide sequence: TGTGCCAGCGACCCCTATGGACAGGGAAACACCATATATTTT. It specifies CASDPYGQGNTIYF.

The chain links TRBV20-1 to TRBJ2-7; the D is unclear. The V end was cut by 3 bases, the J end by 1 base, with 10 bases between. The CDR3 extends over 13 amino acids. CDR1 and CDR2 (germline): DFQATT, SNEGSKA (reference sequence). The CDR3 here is CSASSDNSYEQYF. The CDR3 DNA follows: TGCAGTGCTAGCTCCGACAATTCCTACGAGCAGTACTTC.

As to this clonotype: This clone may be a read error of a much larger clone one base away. For the CDR3, the DNA is TGCGCCAGCAGTTTACCCTCCGGGACAGGGGACTACAATGAGCAGTACTTC. Translating gives CASSLPSGTGDYNEQYF. The chain joins TRBV28 to TRBJ2-7; 10 nucleotides align to TRBD1. This CDR3 comprises 17 residues. Germline-derived CDR1 and CDR2 are MDHEN and SYDVKM.

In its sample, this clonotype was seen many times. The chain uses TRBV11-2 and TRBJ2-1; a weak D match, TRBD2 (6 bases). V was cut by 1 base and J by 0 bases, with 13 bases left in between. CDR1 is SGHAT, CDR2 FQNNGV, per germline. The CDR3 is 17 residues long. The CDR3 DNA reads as TGTGCCAGCAGCTTAGGTATCCGGGAGATCTCCTACAATGAGCAGTTCTTC. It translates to CASSLGIREISYNEQFF.

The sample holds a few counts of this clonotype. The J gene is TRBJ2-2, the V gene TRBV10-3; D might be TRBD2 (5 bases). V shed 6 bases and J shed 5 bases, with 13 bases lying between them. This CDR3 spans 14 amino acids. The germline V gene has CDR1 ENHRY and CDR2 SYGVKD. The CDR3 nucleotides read TGTGCCATCAGCTACCTACTAGAAACCGGGGAGCTGTTTTTT. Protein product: CAISYLLETGELFF.

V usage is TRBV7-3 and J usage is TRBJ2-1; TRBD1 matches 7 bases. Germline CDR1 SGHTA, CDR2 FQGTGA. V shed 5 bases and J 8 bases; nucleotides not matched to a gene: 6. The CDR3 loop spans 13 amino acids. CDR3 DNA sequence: TGTGCCAGCAGCCCCGACAGGGTGTATGAGCAGTTCTTC. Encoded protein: CASSPDRVYEQFF.

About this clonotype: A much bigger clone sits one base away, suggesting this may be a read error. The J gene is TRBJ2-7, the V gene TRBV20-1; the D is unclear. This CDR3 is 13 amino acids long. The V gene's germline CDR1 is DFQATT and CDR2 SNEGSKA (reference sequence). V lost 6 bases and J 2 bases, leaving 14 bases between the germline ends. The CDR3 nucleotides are TGCAGTGCCAAGCAGGAGCGCCCCTACGAGCAGTACTTC. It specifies CSAKQERPYEQYF.

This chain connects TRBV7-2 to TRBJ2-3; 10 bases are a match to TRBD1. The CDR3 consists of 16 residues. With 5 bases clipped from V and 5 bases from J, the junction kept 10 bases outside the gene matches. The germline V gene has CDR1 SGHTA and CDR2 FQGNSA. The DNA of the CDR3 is TGTGCCAGCAGCGCGGCCCCGGGACAGGGGAAAGATACGCAGTATTTT. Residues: CASSAAPGQGKDTQYF.

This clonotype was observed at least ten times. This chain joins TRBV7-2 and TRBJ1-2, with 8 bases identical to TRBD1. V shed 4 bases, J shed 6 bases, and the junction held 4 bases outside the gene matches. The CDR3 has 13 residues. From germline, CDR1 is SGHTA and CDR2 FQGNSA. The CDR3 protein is CASSYGQGHGYTF. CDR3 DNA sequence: TGTGCCAGCAGCTATGGACAGGGCCATGGCTACACCTTC.

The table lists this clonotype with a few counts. The CDR3 nucleotides read TGTGCCAGCAGTGTAGAGGGGCGGGCTGAAGCTTTCTTT. It encodes CASSVEGRAEAFF. The V call is TRBV6-1, the J call TRBJ1-1; D possibly corresponds to TRBD1 (5 bases). V lost 4 bases and J 6 bases, leaving 12 bases between the germline ends. The CDR3 is made up of 13 amino acids. CDR1 MNHNS and CDR2 SASEGT come from the germline V gene.

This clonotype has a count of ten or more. CDR3: CASSPRTSLQQYF. Written as DNA, the CDR3 is TGTGCCAGCAGCCCACGGACTAGCCTCCAGCAGTACTTC. The chain links TRBV7-8 to TRBJ2-7; TRBD2 matches 8 bases. Losses at the gene ends were 5 bases for V and 8 bases for J; bases not matched to a gene: 8. There are 13 residues in the CDR3. Germline values: CDR1 SGHVS, CDR2 FQNEAQ.